Below are 8 T cell receptor beta chains sequenced from a single sample in a study of shared clonotypes between healthy human individuals (dated by TCRdb to about 2020). The method behind the library was the immunoSEQ multiplex PCR assay. The clones in this table, taken by TCRdb from immuneACCESS, are in-frame only. Not every clone is retained; where verified, under half of the shortfall comes from an unresolved V gene, and the cause of the rest is unknown. This sample lists approximately 87,000 clones; 60% to 65% were detected once. The ten largest clones represent around 50% of the sample. Sample: memory CD8+ T cells sorted from blood. The cell subset or site label corresponds to: CD45RO+ cells pooled with CCR7-negative TemRA cells. These receptors came from a man under 40 in good health.

J is TRBJ1-5 and V is TRBV27; maybe TRBD1 (5 bases). Trimming removed 3 bases at V and 7 bases at J, with 16 bases between. Germline V gene data show CDR1 as MNHEY and CDR2 as SMNVEV (reference sequence). The CDR3 has 15 residues. In DNA, the CDR3 is TGTGCCAGCAGTTTTAGGCCCGACAGCGGCCAGCCCCAGCATTTT. Encoded protein: CASSFRPDSGQPQHF.

This chain connects TRBV11-2 to TRBJ2-7, with TRBD1 as a possible D gene (6 bases). This CDR3 region has 16 residues. Per the germline V gene, CDR1 is SGHAT and CDR2 is FQNNGV. Trimming pared 6 bases from V and 0 bases from J, leaving 18 bases between. The CDR3 loop reads CASRRLRGRSSYEQYF. In DNA form, the CDR3 reads TGTGCCAGCAGACGTCTCAGGGGACGAAGCTCCTACGAGCAGTACTTC.

This sequence joins TRBV5-4 and TRBJ2-1, with D unclear. Germline CDR1 SGHNT, CDR2 YYREEE (reference sequence). V was shortened by 0 bases and J by 6 bases, with 4 bases between the two germline ends. CDR3 length: 12 residues. The CDR3 bases are TGTGCCAGCAGCTTGGATAGCAATGAGCAGTTCTTC. This sequence encodes CASSLDSNEQFF.

The rearrangement links TRBV14 to TRBJ2-5, with D possibly matching TRBD1 (5 bases). With 5 bases removed from V and 5 bases from J, the gap between germline ends came to 12 bases. Germline-derived CDR1 and CDR2 are SGHDN and FVKESK. This CDR3 spans 13 amino acids. Here the CDR3 DNA reads TGTGCCAGCAGCGTCAGGGAAAGGGAGACCCAGTACTTC. This sequence encodes CASSVRERETQYF.

The J gene is TRBJ2-1, the V gene TRBV6-1; the match to TRBD2 covers 10 bases. CDR3 length: 18 residues. J was trimmed by 5 bases and V by 4 bases; bases with no gene match: 14. Germline V gene data show CDR1 as MNHNS and CDR2 as SASEGT. CDR3 sequence (DNA): TGTGCCAGCAGTGGACCGGCTAGCGGGAGTACTCGGCACAATGAGCAGTTCTTC. Encoded protein: CASSGPASGSTRHNEQFF.

This clone was seen just once. The CDR3, as DNA: TGTGCCAGCAGCGTAGTCGGCGGGAGGAACACCGGGGAGCTGTTTTTT. This codes for CASSVVGGRNTGELFF. The chain employs TRBV9 and TRBJ2-2, with 7 bases fitting TRBD2. CDR1 is SGDLS, CDR2 YYNGEE, per germline. The CDR3 spans 16 residues. V gave up 0 bases and J gave up 1 base; unmatched junction bases: 3.

CDR3 bases: TGTGCCAGCAGCCTCAGGGACAGGTCGAACGACGAGCAGTACTTC. Residues: CASSLRDRSNDEQYF. The chain is built from TRBV2 and TRBJ2-7, with TRBD1 matching over 8 bases. Germline V lookup: CDR1 SNHLY, CDR2 FYNNEI. V was pared by 6 bases and J by 5 bases, with 12 bases of the junction left unmatched. This CDR3 has 15 amino acids.

The chain couples TRBV7-9 to TRBJ2-5; 10 bases agree with TRBD2. Per the germline V gene, CDR1 is SEHNR and CDR2 is FQNEAQ (reference sequence). The CDR3 runs 14 residues. With V trimmed by 4 bases and J by 3 bases, 2 bases remained unmatched. In nucleotides, the CDR3 is TGTGCCAGCAGCTCCCTAGCGGGAGAAGAGACCCAGTACTTC. Translation: CASSSLAGEETQYF.